A selection of T cell receptor beta chains follows, all from one sample in a study of regulatory T cells in long-lasting Graves disease. TCRdb reprocessed the multiplex PCR reads with MiXCR, giving one entry per CDR3 protein. The sample contains about 450,000 distinct CDR3 sequences, approximately 15% of which appear only once. This same sample was also taken into another study, of T cells in Graves' hyperthyroidism and ophthalmopathy.

Sequences were derived from peripheral blood mononuclear cells (PBMCs), sampled at new diagnosis, from a patient treated with antithyroid drugs. The source is a woman in her forties or fifties with Graves disease. CDR3s include the opening cysteine and the closing phenylalanine or tryptophan. A D gene is named only where the DNA matches it firmly. Clone size is given for some rows only: seen once, a few or many times, or a class if the clone is expanded.

d_gene: NA; j_gene: TRBJ2-3; abundance: many; v_gene: TRBV12-3/TRBV12-4; CDR3nt: TGTGCCAGCAGTCGGGCTTTCGCAGATACGCAGTATTTT; CDR3aa: CASSRAFADTQYF
d_gene: NA; j_gene: TRBJ2-3; abundance: many; v_gene: TRBV5-1; CDR3nt: TGCGCCAAGGTTGGGCATCCCTTCAATCGGACAGATACGCAGTATTTT; CDR3aa: CAKVGHPFNRTDTQYF
d_gene: NA; j_gene: TRBJ1-4; abundance: many; v_gene: TRBV28; CDR3nt: TGTGCCAGCAGCGTCCAAACTGCGGCTAATGAAAAACTGTTTTTT; CDR3aa: CASSVQTAANEKLFF
d_gene: NA; j_gene: TRBJ1-5; abundance: many; v_gene: TRBV5-1; CDR3nt: TGTGCCAGCAGCTTGGGGTCAGGCAATCAGCCCCAGCATTTT; CDR3aa: CASSLGSGNQPQHF
d_gene: TRBD1; j_gene: TRBJ1-5; abundance: few; v_gene: TRBV28; CDR3nt: TGTGCCAGCGGTTGGGGACAGGGGTTTTCTCAGCCCCAGCATTTT; CDR3aa: CASGWGQGFSQPQHF
d_gene: TRBD1; j_gene: TRBJ1-1; abundance: many; v_gene: TRBV5-1; CDR3nt: TGCGCCAGCAGCTCTCAGGGGGAAGTTGAAGCTTTCTTT; CDR3aa: CASSSQGEVEAFF
d_gene: TRBD1; j_gene: TRBJ2-7; abundance: many; v_gene: TRBV2; CDR3nt: TGTGCCAGCAGGGGACAGGGGGCCTACGAGCAGTACTTC; CDR3aa: CASRGQGAYEQYF
d_gene: NA; j_gene: TRBJ1-3; abundance: few; v_gene: TRBV4-1; CDR3nt: TGCGCCAGCAGCCAAGTTGGGGCCGGTGACACCATATATTTT; CDR3aa: CASSQVGAGDTIYF
d_gene: TRBD1; j_gene: TRBJ1-1; abundance: many; v_gene: TRBV2; CDR3nt: TGTGCCAGCATGATCGGGACAGGGACCAACACTGAAGCTTTCTTT; CDR3aa: CASMIGTGTNTEAFF
d_gene: TRBD2; j_gene: TRBJ2-1; abundance: many; v_gene: TRBV6-1; CDR3nt: TGTGCCAGCAGTGAAGCTGGGGCTAGCGGATACAATGAGCAGTTCTTC; CDR3aa: CASSEAGASGYNEQFF
d_gene: NA; j_gene: TRBJ2-1; abundance: few; v_gene: TRBV5-1; CDR3nt: TGCGCCAGCAGCTTGGACAGTTTATCACGTGAGCAGTTCTTC; CDR3aa: CASSLDSLSREQFF
d_gene: NA; j_gene: TRBJ1-1; abundance: NA; v_gene: TRBV27; CDR3nt: TGTGCCAGCAGCCCCGGGGCAGGGAGGGCTTTCTTT; CDR3aa: CASSPGAGRAFF
d_gene: TRBD1; j_gene: TRBJ1-4; abundance: NA; v_gene: TRBV2; CDR3nt: TGTGCCAACAGCCCAAACAGGGGGCTCCTCCCGTTTTTT; CDR3aa: CANSPNRGLLPFF
d_gene: NA; j_gene: TRBJ1-1; abundance: many; v_gene: TRBV6-2/TRBV6-3; CDR3nt: TGTGCCAGCAGCCTTCTACAGCTGAACACTGAAGCTTTCTTT; CDR3aa: CASSLLQLNTEAFF
d_gene: NA; j_gene: TRBJ2-3; abundance: few; v_gene: TRBV28; CDR3nt: TGTGCCAGCAGTAAGAGGGGTATGTACAGAGATACGCAGTATTTT; CDR3aa: CASSKRGMYRDTQYF
d_gene: NA; j_gene: TRBJ2-1; abundance: many; v_gene: TRBV30; CDR3nt: TGTGCCTGGAGTGCCGCTAGCGATTACAATGAGCAGTTCTTC; CDR3aa: CAWSAASDYNEQFF
d_gene: TRBD2; j_gene: TRBJ2-1; abundance: many; v_gene: TRBV11-2; CDR3nt: TGTGCCAGCAGCCTTAGCGGGACGATCTCCTACAATGAGCAGTTCTTC; CDR3aa: CASSLSGTISYNEQFF
d_gene: NA; j_gene: TRBJ1-1; abundance: many; v_gene: TRBV24-1; CDR3nt: TGTGCCACCAGTGATCCTGGGGGAAAGAACACTGAAGCTTTCTTT; CDR3aa: CATSDPGGKNTEAFF
d_gene: NA; j_gene: TRBJ2-1; abundance: many; v_gene: TRBV3-1; CDR3nt: TGTGCCAGCAGCCAAGCCTCTAGCGTCGTTGAGCAGTTCTTC; CDR3aa: CASSQASSVVEQFF
d_gene: NA; j_gene: TRBJ2-3; abundance: NA; v_gene: TRBV27; CDR3nt: TGTGCCAGCAGTTTATACCCCCGGGACTCACGGAGCACAGATACGCAGTATTTT; CDR3aa: CASSLYPRDSRSTDTQYF
d_gene: NA; j_gene: TRBJ2-1; abundance: few; v_gene: TRBV29-1; CDR3nt: TGCAGCGTTGGCCCCGAAAACAATGAGCAGTTCTTC; CDR3aa: CSVGPENNEQFF
d_gene: TRBD1; j_gene: TRBJ2-7; abundance: many; v_gene: TRBV29-1; CDR3nt: TGCAGCGTCCGGGACAGGGATTCTTACGAGCAGTACTTC; CDR3aa: CSVRDRDSYEQYF
d_gene: TRBD1; j_gene: TRBJ1-5; abundance: few; v_gene: TRBV10-3; CDR3nt: TGTGCCATCAGGGGGGACAGGGCAGGACAGCCCCAGCATTTT; CDR3aa: CAIRGDRAGQPQHF
d_gene: TRBD2; j_gene: TRBJ2-2; abundance: NA; v_gene: TRBV4-1; CDR3nt: TGCGCCAGCAGCCAAGATCTATTTGTGGGAGGGCTGGGCACCGGGGAGCTGTTTTTT; CDR3aa: CASSQDLFVGGLGTGELFF
d_gene: TRBD1; j_gene: TRBJ2-1; abundance: NA; v_gene: TRBV18; CDR3nt: TGTGCCAGCTCACCCCCAGACAGGGTCCCAACCAATGAGCAGTTCTTC; CDR3aa: CASSPPDRVPTNEQFF
d_gene: NA; j_gene: TRBJ1-5; abundance: NA; v_gene: TRBV14; CDR3nt: TGTGCCAGCAGCCAAGTCAGCCATAGCAATCAGCCCCAGCATTTT; CDR3aa: CASSQVSHSNQPQHF
d_gene: TRBD2; j_gene: TRBJ2-7; abundance: few; v_gene: TRBV4-2; CDR3nt: TGTGCCAGCAGCCACTTTCCCTTAGCGGGACTGTCTTCGTACTTC; CDR3aa: CASSHFPLAGLSSYF
d_gene: TRBD1; j_gene: TRBJ1-3; abundance: many; v_gene: TRBV11-2; CDR3nt: TGTGCCAGCAGCTTTATGAGCGGACAGGGTACAGGAAACACCATATATTTT; CDR3aa: CASSFMSGQGTGNTIYF
d_gene: NA; j_gene: TRBJ2-3; abundance: many; v_gene: TRBV11-2; CDR3nt: TGTGCCAGCAGCAAAGAACCCACAGATACGCAGTATTTT; CDR3aa: CASSKEPTDTQYF
d_gene: NA; j_gene: TRBJ2-7; abundance: many; v_gene: TRBV18; CDR3nt: TGTGCCAGCTCCAGGGAATTCAATGAGCAGTACTTC; CDR3aa: CASSREFNEQYF
d_gene: NA; j_gene: TRBJ2-5; abundance: many; v_gene: TRBV18; CDR3nt: TGTGCCAGCTCACCACGGGGAGAGACCCAGTACTTC; CDR3aa: CASSPRGETQYF
d_gene: TRBD1; j_gene: TRBJ2-7; abundance: many; v_gene: TRBV28; CDR3nt: TGTGCCACGAAGACAGGGGGGGTTGGGGAGCAGTACTTC; CDR3aa: CATKTGGVGEQYF
d_gene: NA; j_gene: TRBJ1-4; abundance: many; v_gene: TRBV30; CDR3nt: TGTGCCTGGAGTGTAACTGAAAAACTGTTTTTT; CDR3aa: CAWSVTEKLFF
d_gene: NA; j_gene: TRBJ1-6; abundance: NA; v_gene: TRBV28; CDR3nt: TGTGCCAGCAGCCGACTGGACAGTTTCTATAATTCACCCCTCCACTTT; CDR3aa: CASSRLDSFYNSPLHF
d_gene: NA; j_gene: TRBJ2-7; abundance: many; v_gene: TRBV6-5; CDR3nt: TGTGCCAGCAGTTTCGGAGGGGCTGGTTACGAGCAGTACTTC; CDR3aa: CASSFGGAGYEQYF
d_gene: NA; j_gene: TRBJ2-1; abundance: few; v_gene: TRBV18; CDR3nt: TGTGCCGTGGGGAGCAGGGCATCCTACAATGAGCAGTTCTTC; CDR3aa: CAVGSRASYNEQFF
d_gene: TRBD2; j_gene: TRBJ2-5; abundance: NA; v_gene: TRBV5-5; CDR3nt: TGCGCCAGCAGCCGTACCAGTAGCGGGAGGGCCGTGGAGACCCAGTACTTC; CDR3aa: CASSRTSSGRAVETQYF
d_gene: NA; j_gene: TRBJ1-3; abundance: NA; v_gene: TRBV6-1; CDR3nt: TGTGCCAGCTTCCCCGGGAGACTAAGCTCTGGAAACACCATATATTTT; CDR3aa: CASFPGRLSSGNTIYF
d_gene: TRBD2; j_gene: TRBJ2-7; abundance: NA; v_gene: TRBV5-6; CDR3nt: TGTGCCAGCAGCTTTCGTAGCGGGGTTTATGAGCAGTACTTC; CDR3aa: CASSFRSGVYEQYF
d_gene: NA; j_gene: TRBJ2-2; abundance: many; v_gene: TRBV11-2; CDR3nt: TGTGCCAGCAGCCCCTTGGGTGGTTACACCGGGGAGCTGTTTTTT; CDR3aa: CASSPLGGYTGELFF
d_gene: NA; j_gene: TRBJ2-7; abundance: many; v_gene: TRBV18; CDR3nt: TGTGCCAGCTCACCACTGTCGGCTAGCTCCTACGAGCAGTACTTC; CDR3aa: CASSPLSASSYEQYF
d_gene: TRBD2; j_gene: TRBJ2-5; abundance: NA; v_gene: TRBV7-2; CDR3nt: TGTGCCAGCAGCTTACAAGCGGGAGTAGGAGAGACCCAGTACTTC; CDR3aa: CASSLQAGVGETQYF
d_gene: NA; j_gene: TRBJ2-7; abundance: many; v_gene: TRBV28; CDR3nt: TGTGCCAGCAGTTATTACAGGGTCGACGAGCAGTACTTC; CDR3aa: CASSYYRVDEQYF
d_gene: NA; j_gene: TRBJ2-3; abundance: NA; v_gene: TRBV7-3; CDR3nt: TGTGCCAGCAGTGTCGCCAACACAGATACGCAGTATTTT; CDR3aa: CASSVANTDTQYF
d_gene: NA; j_gene: TRBJ2-1; abundance: many; v_gene: TRBV27; CDR3nt: TGTGCCAGCAGACAAGGACTTATAAACAATGAGCAGTTCTTC; CDR3aa: CASRQGLINNEQFF
d_gene: TRBD1; j_gene: TRBJ1-2; abundance: NA; v_gene: TRBV28; CDR3nt: TGTGCCAGCAGTTCGGGACAGGGTGGAGGCTACACCTTC; CDR3aa: CASSSGQGGGYTF
d_gene: NA; j_gene: TRBJ1-1; abundance: many; v_gene: TRBV2; CDR3nt: TGTGCCAGCAGTGAACTTCTTCGGGCAGGGGACCTTGGCACTGAAGCTTTCTTT; CDR3aa: CASSELLRAGDLGTEAFF